The 14 T cell receptor beta chains below come from one sample, sequenced in a study of response to subunit inactivated influenza vaccine. TCRdb re-analysed the RT-PCR reads in MiXCR, keeping a single row per CDR3 protein. The sample records about 160,000 distinct CDR3 sequences, roughly 10% being singletons. The specimen comprised non-naive T cells sorted from PBMCs, sampled about 6 weeks after vaccination. All receptors derive from a man aged 50 to 59 who received an inactivated influenza vaccine.

This clonotype was recorded many times. This rearrangement joins TRBV15 to TRBJ2-5; D tentatively fits TRBD1 or TRBD2 (5 bases each). Trimming pared 3 bases from V and 3 bases from J, leaving 17 bases between. Germline assignment: CDR1 LNHNV and CDR2 YYDKDF (reference sequence). This CDR3 has 16 residues. The CDR3 loop is CATSSLSRDGKETQYF. The CDR3 coding sequence is TGTGCCACCAGCAGTCTATCTCGGGACGGTAAAGAGACCCAGTACTTC.

This chain connects TRBV6-1 to TRBJ2-7; the match to TRBD1 covers 8 bases. The junction had 8 bases not matched to a gene; V was cut back by 7 bases and J by 6 bases. This CDR3 region has 13 residues. Germline loops: CDR1 MNHNS, CDR2 SASEGT. The CDR3 loop reads CASKRDRRGEQYF. Here the CDR3 DNA reads TGTGCCAGCAAAAGGGACAGGCGGGGCGAGCAGTACTTC.

Details on this clonotype: A read error may explain this, as a much larger clone is one base away. The rearrangement uses TRBV30 and TRBJ1-1, with unresolved D. Germline CDR1 reads GTSNPN; CDR2 reads SVGIG (reference sequence). There are 13 residues in the CDR3. CDR3 protein: CALSVSGNTEAFF. CDR3 DNA: TGTGCCTTGAGTGTTAGTGGGAACACTGAAGCTTTCTTT.

Only a few counts were recorded for this clonotype. This chain links TRBV20-1 with TRBJ1-5, with D possibly TRBD1 on 6 matching bases. CDR1 DFQATT and CDR2 SNEGSKA come from the germline V gene (reference sequence). Trimming shortened V by 5 bases and J by 4 bases, and 18 bases separated the two germline ends. CDR3 length: 15 residues. In nucleotides, the CDR3 is TGCAGTGCTGGGGGCTCGACGGGGGGTAATCAGCCCCAGCATTTT. Its protein product is CSAGGSTGGNQPQHF.

The V and J genes are TRBV7-9 and TRBJ1-2; no clear D. Germline V gene data show CDR1 as SEHNR and CDR2 as FQNEAQ (reference sequence). Trimming removed 0 bases at V and 8 bases at J, with 7 bases between. CDR3 length: 12 amino acids. This CDR3 is CASSLAPDGYTF. The CDR3 DNA reads as TGTGCCAGCAGCTTAGCCCCGGACGGCTACACCTTC.

This clonotype was recorded at least ten times. The CDR3 spells CASSLGVRQGRDTQYF. CDR3 bases: TGTGCCAGCAGCTTGGGGGTCCGACAGGGAAGAGATACGCAGTATTTT. The V call is TRBV11-2, the J call TRBJ2-3; TRBD1 agrees at 7 bases. The CDR3 contains 16 residues. Germline V gives CDR1 SGHAT, CDR2 FQNNGV. After removal of 3 bases from V and 5 bases from J, the junction contained 11 bases not matched to a gene.

This clonotype was seen many times. The chain uses TRBV7-9 and TRBJ2-1; D perhaps matches TRBD1 (5 bases). Germline CDR1 and CDR2: SEHNR and FQNEAQ (reference sequence). The CDR3 is 13 amino acids. The V and J ends lost 5 bases and 3 bases respectively, with 8 bases between them. CDR3 bases: TGTGCCAGCAGCGTGGACATCTACAATGAGCAGTTCTTC. It specifies CASSVDIYNEQFF. The whole variable domain, remainder taken from reference TRBV7-9 and TRBJ2-1, is DTGVSQNPRHKITKRGQNVTFRCDPISEHNRLYWYRQTLGQGPEFLTYFQNEAQLEKSRLLSDRFSAERPKGSFSTLEIQRTEQGDSAMYLCASSVDIYNEQFFGPGTRLTVL.

This clonotype was observed a few times. This rearrangement joins TRBV9 to TRBJ1-1, with D perhaps TRBD1 (6 bases). The CDR3 is 13 residues long. The germline gives CDR1 SGDLS, CDR2 YYNGEE. V lost 4 bases and J lost 1, with 8 bases in between. The CDR3 sequence: CASSIQGNTEAFF. The CDR3 nucleotides are TGTGCCAGCAGCATACAGGGGAACACTGAAGCTTTCTTT.

J is TRBJ2-3 and V is TRBV7-9, with TRBD1 matching over 7 bases. The CDR3 contains 11 residues. With V trimmed by 5 bases and J by 12 bases, 5 bases remained unmatched. Per the germline V gene, CDR1 is SEHNR and CDR2 is FQNEAQ (reference sequence). The CDR3 sequence: CASSAGTAQYF. The CDR3 DNA is TGTGCCAGCAGCGCTGGGACAGCTCAGTATTTT.

V is TRBV6-2 or TRBV6-3 and J is TRBJ2-3; TRBD2 might be the D (6 bases). The CDR3 loop spans 13 amino acids. CDR1 and CDR2 (germline): MNHEY, SVGEGT. Deletions cut 7 bases from V and 6 bases from J, with 14 bases between. CDR3 in amino acids: CASTPSGGDTQYF. DNA of the CDR3: TGTGCCAGCACCCCTAGTGGGGGGGATACGCAGTATTTT.

This clonotype was observed a few times. The rearrangement links TRBV20-1 to TRBJ2-3, with D maybe TRBD1 (5 bases). The germline V and J ends were trimmed by 3 bases and 4 bases, with 17 bases remaining between them. The CDR3 has 15 amino acids. Germline assignment: CDR1 DFQATT and CDR2 SNEGSKA (reference sequence). The CDR3 DNA is TGCAGTGCTAGTATAGTTTTGCAGGGATCAGATACGCAGTATTTT. It is translated as CSASIVLQGSDTQYF.

V gene TRBV18 combines with J gene TRBJ2-7; 7 bases are a match to TRBD1. This CDR3 contains 15 residues. CDR1 is KGHSH and CDR2 is LQKENI in the germline V gene. Losses at the gene ends were 3 bases for V and 1 base for J; bases not matched to a gene: 6. The CDR3 nucleotides are TGTGCCAGCTCACCGACAGGGACCCCTTCCTACGAGCAGTACTTC. Translation gives CASSPTGTPSYEQYF.

This clonotype has a count of ten or more. The chain links TRBV28 to TRBJ2-3; perhaps TRBD1 as D (6 bases). The germline gives CDR1 MDHEN, CDR2 SYDVKM. V was shortened by 5 bases and J by 3 bases, with 15 bases between the two germline ends. The CDR3 has 15 residues. CDR3 in amino acids: CASSLQGRGTDTQYF. The CDR3 DNA follows: TGTGCCAGCAGTCTACAGGGAAGGGGAACAGATACGCAGTATTTT.

This chain uses TRBV27 with TRBJ2-1; D gene ambiguous. The CDR3 spans 14 residues. Germline-derived CDR1 and CDR2 are MNHEY and SMNVEV (reference sequence). Between the trimmed V and J ends, which lost 2 bases and 3 bases, there was a span of 8 bases. CDR3 sequence: CASSLTLLYNEQFF. For the CDR3, the DNA is TGTGCCAGCAGTTTAACCCTACTCTACAATGAGCAGTTCTTC.